The T cell receptor (beta chain) described here comes from a study of T cell repertoires in cytomegalovirus infection. Overall study context: As its CMV epitopes, the study selected recently identified HLA-C-restricted and well-studied HLA-B-restricted targets. Indications of both CMV infection and matching HLA type were provided by public TCR beta signatures.

This clonotype was detected ten times or more. What it binds is unknown. Germline CDR1 is MNHEY and CDR2 is SVGEGT. The CDR3 consists of 14 residues. Losses at the gene ends were 8 bases for V and 2 bases for J; bases not matched to a gene: 1. From the reads, TCRdb called clonotypes with MiXCR, one entry per CDR3 protein. The table has roughly 990,000 distinct CDR3 sequences, approximately 33% seen once. Sequenced material: cultured CD8+ T cells from PBMCs, taken from culture after CMV antigen stimulation. The chain joins TRBV6-2 or TRBV6-3 to TRBJ2-3; 13 bases align to TRBD2. The sequence came from a human donor in good health (CMV status not recorded). Some clones in this sample may be carry-over from other donors' samples. CDR3 DNA: TGTGCCAGCGGACTAGCGGGGGACACAGATACGCAGTATTTT. This encodes CASGLAGDTDTQYF.